This T cell receptor beta chain was observed in a study of response to subunit inactivated influenza vaccine. Study-wide points: The study's authors posited that every seasonal influenza vaccination enlists few new T cells.

Germline V gene data show CDR1 as ENHRY and CDR2 as SYGVKD. Between the trimmed V and J ends, which lost 3 bases and 0 bases, there was a span of 9 bases. The CDR3 contains 16 residues. This clonotype was seen more than once but under ten times. Antigen: not known. TCRdb redid the calling of the RT-PCR reads with MiXCR, one entry per CDR3 protein. Of 150,000 to 200,000 distinct CDR3 sequences listed, 10% to 15% are singletons. These same data were also listed under a study on T cells expressing NK-cell markers. That source reports: cDNA encoding TCR beta was synthesized via 5'RACE template switching incorporating UMIs. Most of the eight sequenced donors tested HCMV-seropositive; one tested seronegative. Among CD8+ T cells from about six donors, dominant NKG2C+ clonotypes accounted for roughly 1.0-7.0%. These clonotypes additionally ranked first within the CD3+CD56-NKG2C+ fraction of a few donors.

Material: CD8+ T cells sorted from PBMCs, obtained 11 to 12 days after vaccination. The rearrangement links TRBV10-3 to TRBJ2-6, with D uncertain. The clonotype was recovered from a man aged 50-60 years who received an inactivated influenza vaccine. In DNA form, the CDR3 reads TGTGCCATCAGTGATCCACCGAGCTCTGGGGCCAACGTCCTGACTTTC. Translation gives CAISDPPSSGANVLTF.